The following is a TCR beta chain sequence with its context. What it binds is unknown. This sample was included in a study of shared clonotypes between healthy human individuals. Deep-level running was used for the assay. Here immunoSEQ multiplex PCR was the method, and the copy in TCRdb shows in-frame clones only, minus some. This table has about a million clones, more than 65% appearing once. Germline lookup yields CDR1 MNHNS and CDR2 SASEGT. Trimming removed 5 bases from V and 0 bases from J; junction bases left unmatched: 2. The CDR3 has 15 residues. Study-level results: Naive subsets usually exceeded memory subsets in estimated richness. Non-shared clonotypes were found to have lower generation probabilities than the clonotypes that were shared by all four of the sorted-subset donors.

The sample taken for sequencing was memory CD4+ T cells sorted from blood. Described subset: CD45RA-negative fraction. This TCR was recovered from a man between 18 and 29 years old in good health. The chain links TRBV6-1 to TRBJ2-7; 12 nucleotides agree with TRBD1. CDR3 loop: CASSSGQGASYEQYF. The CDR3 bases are TGTGCCAGCAGTTCGGGACAGGGGGCCTCCTACGAGCAGTACTTC.